The text below deals with one TCR beta chain. The antigen it recognizes is unknown. No much larger clone is present one base from it, and per-base qualities are unavailable. CDR1 and CDR2 (WNHNN, SYGVQD) derive from the germline V gene (reference sequence). V sheds 2 bases and J sheds 7 bases, leaving 15 bases between their ends. Measured from the cysteine to the phenylalanine, the CDR3 is 15 residues long. Just the 45-base CDR3 DNA is kept, in frame starting at base 1. The data originate from a study of blood T cell repertoires in COVID-19 (dated by TCRdb to the early 2020s). With regard to the full study: Collaborator samples came from the United States, Italy and Spain and covered acute and convalescent phases of COVID-19. Subjects who had been exposed to COVID-19, were actively infected with it, or had recovered from it provided the deeply sampled blood TCRbeta repertoires that made up the dataset. The material from the prospective study consisted of cDNA or gDNA derived from T cells, B-cell-depleted T cells, or PBMCs. HLA class I and class II types, where available, came from metadata supplied by the sample provider rather than from assay-based typing. The repertoires were released in a freely available public database meant as a resource for research on the immune response to SARS-CoV-2. The samples were drawn from the first 160 participants of the ongoing ImmuneRACE study and from 1,254 subjects provided by 6 global collaborators. Sample metadata almost always included a de-identified subject ID, COVID-19 status, age in years and sex.

Broader findings and caveats from the paper: How much clinical and demographic metadata was included differed by source and by participant, and the metadata was provided uncurated.

Collaborating institutions collected whole blood in K2EDTA tubes following their own protocols. For TCRbeta analysis, collaborator samples were shipped as frozen whole blood, as isolated PBMCs, or as DNA extracted from either sample type. TCRbeta CDR3 regions were amplified from genomic DNA by means of the immunoSEQ Assay, a bias-controlled multiplex PCR. Concerning the study's data processing: Within the assay, amplification of reference gene primers was used to estimate how many nucleated cells each sample contained. To quantify the absolute abundance of each unique TCRbeta CDR3 rearrangement, sequence reads were collapsed and filtered. For each sample, productive Simpson clonality was calculated as the square root of Simpson's diversity index across productive rearrangements. This is the immuneACCESS table as TCRdb keeps it, with only in-frame sequences that have V and J called. A part of the clones is gone; compared with another copy, unresolved V genes explain less than half, and the rest is unexplained. That table is the source of V, J and clone size, and D and trimming were worked out from the DNA. Here the sample has some 140,000 clones; about 90% occur a single time. The ten largest clones represent approximately 0.59% of the sample.

This TCR was recovered from a man aged 50 to 59 with acute or convalescent COVID-19. The sample taken for sequencing was peripheral blood. The chain couples TRBV10-1 to TRBJ2-1, with TRBD2 as a weak D call on 6 bases. CDR3 reads: CASSEPLRGGNEQFF. The DNA is as follows: TGCGCCAGCAGTGAGCCCCTCCGGGGAGGTAATGAGCAGTTCTTC.